These T cell receptor beta chains were read from a single sample in a study of spatial heterogeneity in lung cancer. TCRdb passed the 5' RACE reads through MiXCR, listing each CDR3 protein once. The data contain 60,000 to 90,000 distinct CDR3 sequences, under 8.5% of them singletons. Sequenced here: PBMCs, sampled at surgery. These receptors all come from a male donor with early-stage non-small cell lung cancer. The CDR3 runs from the conserved cysteine through the conserved F or W. A D gene is named only where the DNA matches it firmly.

j_call: TRBJ1-1; d_call: NA; v_call: TRBV3-1; cdr3_aa: CASSQDLTGPEAFF
j_call: TRBJ1-1; d_call: NA; v_call: TRBV5-1; cdr3_aa: CASSLDSNSYTEAFF
j_call: TRBJ1-2; d_call: NA; v_call: TRBV18; cdr3_aa: CASSPPVRLPYGYTF
j_call: TRBJ2-4; d_call: NA; v_call: TRBV7-8; cdr3_aa: CASSLGVAKNIQYF
j_call: TRBJ1-2; d_call: NA; v_call: TRBV12-3/TRBV12-4; cdr3_aa: CASRVQGYGYTF
j_call: TRBJ2-1; d_call: TRBD2; v_call: TRBV5-1; cdr3_aa: CASSLAGRVGANEQFF
j_call: TRBJ1-1; d_call: TRBD1; v_call: TRBV29-1; cdr3_aa: CSVIPLGQGEFTEAFF
j_call: TRBJ2-7; d_call: TRBD2; v_call: TRBV10-3; cdr3_aa: CAISPTSGISYEQYF
j_call: TRBJ1-5; d_call: TRBD1; v_call: TRBV12-3/TRBV12-4; cdr3_aa: CASSFGDRSAGQPQHF
j_call: TRBJ1-4; d_call: NA; v_call: TRBV19; cdr3_aa: CASSRRREKLFF